A selection of T cell receptor beta chains follows, all from one sample in a study of neurological immune-mediated disorders. One entry per CDR3 protein results from TCRdb running MiXCR on the 5' RACE reads. Altogether tens of thousands of distinct CDR3 sequences are present, approximately 1.5% being singletons, with the ten largest covering approximately 9.2%. The sequenced sample was PBMCs. These TCRs come from a woman in her thirties with multiple sclerosis. CDR3s include the opening cysteine and the closing phenylalanine or tryptophan. A D gene is named only where the DNA matches it firmly. The listing skips clone size in some rows; elsewhere it reads once, few, many or a size class.

V	J	D	size	DNA	CDR3
TRBV20-1	TRBJ2-5	TRBD1	many	TGCAGTGCTGAGAGACAGCAATGGGACAGAGGGGAGACCCAGTACTTC	CSAERQQWDRGETQYF
TRBV20-1	TRBJ2-7	-	many	TGCAGTGCTAGGGGGGACACAAGCTACGAGCAGTACTTC	CSARGDTSYEQYF
TRBV18	TRBJ2-3	-	many	TGTGCCAGCTCACCACGGGCAGATACGCAGTATTTT	CASSPRADTQYF
TRBV3-1	TRBJ2-5	TRBD2	many	TGTGCCAGCAGCTACGTGGGGGGGTTCCAAGAGACCCAGTACTTC	CASSYVGGFQETQYF
TRBV20-1	TRBJ2-5	TRBD2	many	TGCAGTGCTACTAGCGGGGGGACAAACCCCCGGGAGACCCAGTACTTC	CSATSGGTNPRETQYF
TRBV12-3/TRBV12-4	TRBJ1-2	-	-	TGTGCCAGCAGCCACGGTTCTAACTATGGCTACACCTTC	CASSHGSNYGYTF
TRBV5-1	TRBJ2-7	TRBD2	many	TGCGCCAGCAGCCCGGGGGGACGAATTTACGAGCAGTACTTC	CASSPGGRIYEQYF
TRBV5-1	TRBJ2-7	-	many	TGCGCCAGCAGCTTGATCCCGGGACCGACCTACGAGCAGTACTTC	CASSLIPGPTYEQYF
TRBV18	TRBJ2-7	TRBD1	many	TGTGCCAGCTCGCCGCGACAGGGTAGGTTCGAGCAGTACTTC	CASSPRQGRFEQYF
TRBV20-1	TRBJ2-5	-	many	TGCAGTGCTAGCGCGACTAGCAGGGGAGAAGAGACCCAGTACTTC	CSASATSRGEETQYF
TRBV15	TRBJ2-2	-	many	TGTGCCACCAGCAGAGATAGGTCGAACACCGGGGAGCTGTTTTTT	CATSRDRSNTGELFF
TRBV12-3/TRBV12-4	TRBJ1-1	-	many	TGTGCCAGCACCCAGCCTTACACTGAAGCTTTCTTT	CASTQPYTEAFF
TRBV29-1	TRBJ2-3	-	many	TGCAGCGTTGATGACAGCTCAGATACGCAGTATTTT	CSVDDSSDTQYF
TRBV6-5	TRBJ2-3	TRBD2	many	TGTGCCAGCAGTCAACTAGCGGGGGGATCCGATACGCAGTATTTT	CASSQLAGGSDTQYF
TRBV20-1	TRBJ2-7	TRBD1	many	TGCAGTGCTAAGGACAGGGGTGAGGGCGAGCAGTACTTC	CSAKDRGEGEQYF
TRBV20-1	TRBJ1-1	TRBD1	many	TGCAGTGCTAGAGAGGGGACAGGGAGAGCCACTGAAGCTTTCTTT	CSAREGTGRATEAFF
TRBV7-2	TRBJ1-1	-	few	TGTGCCAGCAGCTTATTTGGGGGCGTGAACACTGAAGCTTTCTTT	CASSLFGGVNTEAFF
TRBV9	TRBJ2-1	TRBD2	many	TGTGCCAGCAGCGTAATGGCGGGGGGCAACTACAATGAGCAGTTCTTC	CASSVMAGGNYNEQFF
TRBV20-1	TRBJ1-2	-	many	TGCAGTGCTAGAGAGGGGAACTATGGCTACACCTTC	CSAREGNYGYTF
TRBV7-3	TRBJ2-1	-	many	TGTGCCAGCAGCTTTTCCCCGAACAATGAGCAGTTCTTC	CASSFSPNNEQFF
TRBV6-5	TRBJ2-1	TRBD1	many	TGTGCCAGCAGTTACTCAGGGGGCCGGAACCCCTACAATGAGCAGTTCTTC	CASSYSGGRNPYNEQFF
TRBV6-6	TRBJ1-5	-	many	TGTGCCAGCAGTTACGGAAATAGCAATCAGCCCCAGCATTTT	CASSYGNSNQPQHF
TRBV7-8	TRBJ1-5	TRBD1	many	TGTGCCAGCAGCCCACAGGGGGGTCAGCCCCAGCATTTT	CASSPQGGQPQHF
TRBV5-1	TRBJ2-1	TRBD2	many	TGCGCCAGCAGCTTTCTACTAGCGGGGGGGAAGGAGCAGTTCTTC	CASSFLLAGGKEQFF
TRBV6-1	TRBJ2-7	TRBD2	many	TGTGCCAGCAGCGCCCTTCGAGCGGGGGGTTCCTACGAGCAGTACTTC	CASSALRAGGSYEQYF
TRBV5-4	TRBJ2-3	-	many	TGTGCCAGCGCAGGGTTCACAGATACGCAGTATTTT	CASAGFTDTQYF
TRBV25-1	TRBJ2-3	-	-	TGTGTCAACTCGCCGGGCGGGTCAGATACGCAGTATTTT	CVNSPGGSDTQYF
TRBV24-1	TRBJ2-3	-	many	TGTGCCACCACCGGGGACAATCAAAATACGCAGTATTTT	CATTGDNQNTQYF
TRBV15	TRBJ1-3	-	many	TGTGCCACCAGCAGAGATCGGAACAGGGCTGGAAACACCATATATTTT	CATSRDRNRAGNTIYF
TRBV20-1	TRBJ2-7	TRBD2	many	TGCCGGGGACTAGCGGGGAACTACGAGCAGTACTTC	CRGLAGNYEQYF
TRBV28	TRBJ2-7	TRBD1	many	TGTGCCAGCGGTAGACAGGGGGCCTACGAGCAGTACTTC	CASGRQGAYEQYF
TRBV7-2	TRBJ1-1	TRBD1	many	TGTGCCAGCAGCCCAGGACAGGGGAACACTGAAGCTTTCTTT	CASSPGQGNTEAFF
TRBV7-9	TRBJ2-5	TRBD1	-	TGTGCCAGCAGCCACGAACAGGGGGCAAGGGAGACCCAGTACTTC	CASSHEQGARETQYF
TRBV4-2	TRBJ1-2	-	many	TGTGCCAGCAGCCAAGTAAGCGACTATGGCTACACCTTC	CASSQVSDYGYTF
TRBV20-1	TRBJ1-1	TRBD1	many	TGCAGTGCAAACAGGGGCAACACTGAAGCTTTCTTT	CSANRGNTEAFF
TRBV29-1	TRBJ2-7	TRBD1	many	TGCAGCGTTCCACAGGGGCGGAACGAGCAGTACTTC	CSVPQGRNEQYF
TRBV20-1	TRBJ2-3	-	medium-sized	TGCAGTGCCGAGGCAGGGGATACGCAGTATTTT	CSAEAGDTQYF
TRBV7-2	TRBJ2-2	-	many	TGTGCCAGCAGCTTAGCTGGGTACACCGGGGAGCTGTTTTTT	CASSLAGYTGELFF
TRBV12-3/TRBV12-4	TRBJ2-3	TRBD2	many	TGTGCCAGCAGACGGACTAGCGGGGGATCAGATACGCAGTATTTT	CASRRTSGGSDTQYF
TRBV3-1	TRBJ2-3	-	many	TGTGCCAGCAGCCGAGCAGATACGCAGTATTTT	CASSRADTQYF
TRBV7-2	TRBJ2-2	-	many	TGTGCCAGCAGCCCGGGGACCTGGGCCGGGGAGCTGTTTTTT	CASSPGTWAGELFF
TRBV20-1	TRBJ1-2	-	many	TGCAGTGCTAGCTCTCAGCTAGGGATCTATGGCTACACCTTC	CSASSQLGIYGYTF
TRBV5-1	TRBJ2-5	TRBD2	many	TGCGCCAGCAGCTTGCTAGCGGGGGGCCAAGAGACCCAGTACTTC	CASSLLAGGQETQYF
TRBV7-2	TRBJ1-3	-	many	TGTGCCAGCAGCTCTGTCTCTGGAAACACCATATATTTT	CASSSVSGNTIYF
TRBV7-7	TRBJ2-2	TRBD2	many	TGTGCCAGCAGCTTGGTCGTAATAGCGGGGGGGAACACCGGGGAGCTGTTTTTT	CASSLVVIAGGNTGELFF
TRBV4-1	TRBJ1-1	TRBD1	many	TGCGCCAGCAGCCAAGATCGGGCCAGGGGGCGGCCCACTGAAGCTTTCTTT	CASSQDRARGRPTEAFF
TRBV7-2	TRBJ2-5	-	many	TGTGCCAGCAGTTGGGGCCTCTCAGAGACCCAGTACTTC	CASSWGLSETQYF
TRBV7-3	TRBJ2-3	TRBD2	many	TGTGCCAGCAGCTTAGACGGGGGGGTACAAGATACGCAGTATTTT	CASSLDGGVQDTQYF
TRBV10-3	TRBJ1-5	TRBD1	many	TGTGCCATCAACCCGACAGGGGACAATCAGCCCCAGCATTTT	CAINPTGDNQPQHF
TRBV5-4	TRBJ2-7	TRBD1	many	TGTGCCAGCAGCTCAACAGGGGTAACAACCTACGAGCAGTACTTC	CASSSTGVTTYEQYF
TRBV11-2	TRBJ1-2	-	many	TGTGCCAGCAGCTTAGGAGGGAACAGTTATGGCTACACCTTC	CASSLGGNSYGYTF
TRBV5-1	TRBJ1-1	TRBD1	medium-sized	TGCGCCAGCAGTAGGACAGGGGGAGTTGAAGCTTTCTTT	CASSRTGGVEAFF
TRBV7-9	TRBJ2-7	TRBD1	many	TGTGCCAGCAGCTATCAGGGGGCGAGTTCCTACGAGCAGTACTTC	CASSYQGASSYEQYF
TRBV10-3	TRBJ1-2	-	many	TGTGCCATCAGGTACGGGACACTATCTAACTATGGCTACACCTTC	CAIRYGTLSNYGYTF
TRBV9	TRBJ2-1	-	many	TGTGCCAGCAGCCCCGGTAGTACCCCCTACAATGAGCAGTTCTTC	CASSPGSTPYNEQFF
TRBV6-6	TRBJ2-5	-	many	TGTGCCAGCAGAAGGGACACCCAAGAGACCCAGTACTTC	CASRRDTQETQYF